This T cell receptor (beta chain) is drawn from a study of a mutant IDH1 vaccine in newly diagnosed glioma. At the level of the study: Therapy received beforehand was radiotherapy, temozolomide, or both, with most patients given both.

The germline V gene encodes CDR1 SGHDT and CDR2 YYEEEE. The CDR3 is 15 amino acids. V was shortened by 4 bases and J by 6 bases, with 16 bases between the two germline ends. This sample's time point: week 11, during vaccination. Vaccinated patients received 300 ug of mutant IDH1 20-mer peptide per dose, with topical imiquimod. In the case of this clone: Antigen unknown.

Sequenced by immunoSEQ multiplex PCR; TCRdb stores in-frame clones only, minus some. The table has roughly 62,000 clones, 89% seen once. The clonotype comes from a man between 35 and 55 years old with glioma. V and J are TRBV5-6 and TRBJ2-2; D might be TRBD2 (6 bases). Here the sequenced sample was PBMCs, taken from a glioma patient whose treatment included an IDH1 peptide vaccine. CDR3 residues: CASSRRDPVPGELFF. For the CDR3, the DNA is TGTGCCAGCAGCCGGAGGGACCCGGTGCCCGGGGAGCTGTTTTTT. The variable domain in full, with the rest retrieved from reference TRBV5-6 and TRBJ2-2, is DAGVTQSPTHLIKTRGQQVTLRCSPKSGHDTVSWYQQALGQGPQFIFQYYEEEERQRGNFPDRFSGHQFPNYSSELNVNALLLGDSALYLCASSRRDPVPGELFFGEGSRLTVL.